This TCR beta chain was sequenced during a study of blood T cell repertoires in COVID-19. The overall study: The United States, Italy and Spain were the sources of the acute and convalescent COVID-19 samples.

Researchers sorted participants into cohorts using their self-reported clinical history. TCRdb's copy holds only in-frame clones and misses some; the assay was immunoSEQ multiplex PCR. The top ten clones hold less than 1.5% of a sample with over 350,000 clones, around nine tenths of them seen once. Germline CDR1 is KGHSH and CDR2 is LQKENI. Trimming left V 1 base short and J 0 bases short, with 13 bases between. This CDR3 spans 18 amino acids. The origin of this receptor is a young woman who had recovered from COVID-19. The chain employs TRBV18 and TRBJ1-6; D possibly corresponds to TRBD1 (5 bases). Sequencing was carried out using PBMCs or T cells enriched from blood (not recorded which). The CDR3 sequence is CASSPLPDTSSYNSPLHF. CDR3 DNA sequence: TGTGCCAGCTCACCACTTCCGGACACCAGCTCCTATAATTCACCCCTCCACTTT.